The TCR beta chain under discussion was sequenced for a study of T cells in women clearing cervical HPV infection. Study context: Case blood drawn at lesion detection; control blood after infection cleared. Regarding the study as a whole: CIN3+ cases had significantly higher TCR repertoire richness than controls, but evenness did not differ.

The data were produced by immunoSEQ multiplex PCR, yet TCRdb's version contains in-frame clones alone and is incomplete. The listing contains under 20,000 clones. As regards this clone: Its antigen is as yet unknown.

Sequenced sample: blood buffy coat. The sequence was obtained from a woman between 18 and 69 years old with a cervical HPV16 infection that either progressed to CIN3+ or cleared (not recorded which).

The CDR3 DNA, read in part, is TGTGCCAGTAGTAGAACTCAGGTTTGGGGCACAGATACG. It codes for CASSRTQVWGTDT. The full CDR3 protein reads CASSRTQVWGTDTQYF. The rearrangement uses TRBV19 and TRBJ2-3; no clear D. The read is 3 residues too short to cover the CDR3 end, so that end is filled in from the germline J gene. Germline V gene sequence: CDR1 LNHDA, CDR2 SQIVND (reference sequence). Trimming took 4 bases from V and 1 from J, leaving 15 bases between them. The CDR3 is 16 amino acids.